The clone carrying this T cell receptor beta chain was observed at least ten times. The CDR3 contains 17 residues. Germline values: CDR1 SGHTA, CDR2 FQGNSA. V was shortened by 1 base and J by 7 bases, with 20 bases between the two germline ends. Amplification yielded TCR beta CDR3 regions, with RNA transcripts as the source. TCR CDR3 underwent first-round RT-PCR with the HTBI primer set. A single record per CDR3 protein comes from TCRdb applying MiXCR to the multiplex PCR reads. Of approximately 400,000 distinct CDR3 sequences listed, 15% to 20% were seen once; the top ten hold 3.7%. This record comes from a study of T cells in Graves' hyperthyroidism and ophthalmopathy. Study overall: The initial diagnosis was the point when peripheral blood was collected, ahead of any treatment.

The specimen was blood. The clonotype originates from a woman in her late teens or twenties with Graves' hyperthyroidism. The chain couples TRBV7-2 to TRBJ1-5; D may be TRBD1 (5 bases). CDR3 residues: CASSLVGSQGERQPQHF. The CDR3 DNA reads TGTGCCAGCAGCTTAGTAGGGTCGCAGGGCGAAAGACAGCCCCAGCATTTT.